The text below deals with one TCR beta chain. The data stem from a study of control samples from healthy donors and cancer patients. Sequencing was performed with immunoSEQ multiplex PCR; in TCRdb, only in-frame clones are kept and a portion is missing. The data show 15,000 to 20,000 clones, about 86% seen once. This CDR3 spans 17 amino acids. Trimming took 4 bases from V and 2 from J; bases not matched to a gene: 7. Germline CDR1 is SGHRS and CDR2 is YFSETQ. The sequenced material came from PBMCs. The V call is TRBV5-1, the J call TRBJ1-4; 11 bases fit TRBD1. This sequence originates from a woman between 65 and 79 years old with colorectal cancer. The CDR3 reads CASSPGQGARTNEKLFF. The CDR3 DNA reads as TGCGCCAGCAGCCCCGGACAGGGGGCCCGGACTAATGAAAAACTGTTTTTT.